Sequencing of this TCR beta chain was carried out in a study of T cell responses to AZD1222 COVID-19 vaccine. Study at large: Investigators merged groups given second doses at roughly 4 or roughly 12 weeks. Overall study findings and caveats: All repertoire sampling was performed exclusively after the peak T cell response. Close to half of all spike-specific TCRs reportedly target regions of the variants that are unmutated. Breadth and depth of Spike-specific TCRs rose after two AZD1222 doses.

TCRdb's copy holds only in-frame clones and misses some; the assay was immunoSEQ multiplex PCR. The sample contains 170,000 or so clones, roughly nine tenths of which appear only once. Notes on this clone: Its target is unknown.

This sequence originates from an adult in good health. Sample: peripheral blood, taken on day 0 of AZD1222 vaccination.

The CDR3 loop is CASSFGGTNTGELFF. The CDR3 DNA is TGTGCCAGCAGTTTTGGGGGGACGAACACCGGGGAGCTGTTTTTT. The chain has TRBV28 and TRBJ2-2; D may be TRBD2 (6 bases). The length of the CDR3 is 15 residues. The germline V gene has CDR1 MDHEN and CDR2 SYDVKM. V was pared by 3 bases and J by 0 bases, with 8 bases between.